This T cell receptor (beta chain) was sequenced during a study of long-term antiretroviral therapy in people with HIV. CDR1 is SGHAT and CDR2 is FQNNGV in the germline V gene. This CDR3 region has 15 residues. Deletions cut 7 bases from V and 3 bases from J, with 16 bases between. Run at survey level, the immunoSEQ assay was version v3.0. Sequencing was performed with immunoSEQ multiplex PCR; in TCRdb, only in-frame clones are kept and a portion is missing. The sample has tens of thousands of clones, more than 70% seen once. The TCR sequence derives from a woman aged 25 to 39 with HIV. J is TRBJ2-1 and V is TRBV11-2, with a weak D call TRBD2 (6 bases). This specimen consisted of unsorted PBMCs, obtained 0.8 years after starting antiretroviral therapy. The CDR3 DNA follows: TGTGCCAGCACCACCCGGGCGGGAAACTACAATGAGCAGTTCTTC. This gives the protein CASTTRAGNYNEQFF.